The 5 T cell receptor beta chains given below trace back to one sample, sequenced in a study of regulatory dendritic cells for organ transplantation. Their antigens remain unidentified. Sorted T cells were CFSE-labeled and cultured 4 to 5 days with allogeneic regulatory or mature dendritic cells at 1:10. TCRdb's copy holds only in-frame clones and misses some; the assay was immunoSEQ multiplex PCR. The top ten clones hold nearly 0.45% of a sample with over 9,000 clones, roughly 89% of them seen once. Sequencing was done on a sample of naive CD8+ T cells from blood cultured with dendritic cells. Subset specified: CD45RA+ naive T cells. These receptors were obtained from a human donor in good health.

The J gene is TRBJ2-7, the V gene TRBV7-9, with D tentatively TRBD1 or TRBD2 (5 bases each). The germline V and J ends were trimmed by 6 bases and 3 bases, with 6 bases remaining between them. The germline CDR1 and CDR2 sequences are SEHNR and FQNEAQ (reference sequence). The CDR3 has 11 residues. This CDR3 is CASRGRYEQYF. The CDR3 DNA reads as TGTGCCAGCAGGGGACGCTACGAGCAGTACTTC.

The V and J genes are TRBV7-9 and TRBJ2-3; tentative D call: TRBD2 (6 bases). V was shortened by 1 base and J by 5 bases, with 22 bases between the two germline ends. There are 18 residues in the CDR3. The germline V gene encodes CDR1 SEHNR and CDR2 FQNEAQ (reference sequence). The CDR3 here is CASSLVGGNNYLGDTQYF. The DNA of the CDR3 is TGTGCCAGCAGCTTAGTTGGCGGGAACAATTATTTGGGAGATACGCAGTATTTT.

The chain is built from TRBV7-9 and TRBJ1-1; tentative D call: TRBD1 (5 bases). CDR1 and CDR2 (germline): SEHNR, FQNEAQ (reference sequence). There are 14 residues in the CDR3. V lost 0 bases, J lost 3 bases, and 8 bases lay in between. The DNA for the CDR3 is TGTGCCAGCAGCTTAGCGGGGGGGTACACTGAAGCTTTCTTT. Protein: CASSLAGGYTEAFF.

The V call is TRBV28, the J call TRBJ2-7, with TRBD2 identical over 10 bases. CDR3 length equals 15 residues. Trimming took 2 bases from V and 5 from J; bases not matched to a gene: 6. CDR1 and CDR2 (germline): MDHEN, SYDVKM. CDR3 bases: TGTGCCAGCAGTTTACTAGGGACTAGCGCCGACGAGCAGTACTTC. Translating gives CASSLLGTSADEQYF.

The chain has TRBV6-1 and TRBJ1-1; D may be TRBD1 (6 bases). Germline V gene data show CDR1 as MNHNS and CDR2 as SASEGT. V was clipped by 2 bases and J by 4 bases, with 14 bases between them. This CDR3 region has 15 residues. CDR3 coding DNA: TGTGCCAGCAGTGAAATCTTTGGGGGGGCCACTGAAGCTTTCTTT. As protein: CASSEIFGGATEAFF.